Below, 10 T cell receptor beta chains from the same sample are listed, as sequenced in a study of T-cell reconstitution after alpha-beta-depleted transplantation in children. Unique molecular identifiers tagged the TCRbeta library. TCRdb reanalysed the PCR reads using MiXCR and keeps one entry per CDR3 protein. The sample consists of approximately 800,000 distinct CDR3 sequences, about 16% of them appearing once. Sequencing was performed on PBMCs, mostly from graft donor cells, taken 360 days after TCRalphabeta/CD19-depleted stem cell transplant. The receptors stem from a male patient between 10 and 17 years old who had a stem cell transplant for acute lymphoblastic leukemia, so the T cells may come from the graft donor.

The chain uses TRBV12-3 or TRBV12-4 and TRBJ1-2, with 7 bases that match TRBD1. The CDR3 runs 14 residues. The V and J ends lost 0 bases and 4 bases, in that order; junction bases with no gene match: 2. The CDR3 nucleotides are TGTGCCAGCAGTTTAGCAGGGGGCACCTATGGCTACACCTTC. It yields the protein CASSLAGGTYGYTF.

This clonotype was observed a handful of times. V gene TRBV5-1 combines with J gene TRBJ2-3, with D unclear. The germline V gene has CDR1 SGHRS and CDR2 YFSETQ. The V gene lost 3 bases and the J gene lost 6 bases, with 11 bases spanning the gap. CDR3 length: 13 amino acids. The CDR3 DNA is TGCGCCAGCAGCTACCTGACAATGGATACGCAGTATTTT. Translated, it gives CASSYLTMDTQYF.

The sample holds a few counts of this clonotype. The rearrangement links TRBV7-2 to TRBJ2-7; D may be TRBD1 or TRBD2 (5 bases each). Deletions cut 3 bases from V and 1 base from J, with 13 bases between. The germline gives CDR1 SGHTA, CDR2 FQGNSA. The CDR3 is made up of 15 amino acids. In DNA form, the CDR3 reads TGTGCCAGCAGCTTGGGGGATCTGGGGTCCTACGAGCAGTACTTC. Its translation: CASSLGDLGSYEQYF.

This clonotype was observed a handful of times. This chain links TRBV11-2 with TRBJ2-6; D might be TRBD1 (6 bases). V gave up 5 bases and J gave up 0 bases, with 20 bases separating them. The CDR3 has 19 amino acids. The germline CDR1 and CDR2 sequences are SGHAT and FQNNGV. The CDR3 nucleotides read TGTGCCAGCAGCCTGGAGCCGGGACAACTCCTCTCTGGGGCCAACGTCCTGACTTTC. Protein: CASSLEPGQLLSGANVLTF.

The chain employs TRBV20-1 and TRBJ1-4; D perhaps matches TRBD1 (6 bases). The CDR3 consists of 14 residues. Germline lookup yields CDR1 DFQATT and CDR2 SNEGSKA (reference sequence). The V end was cut by 3 bases, the J end by 7 bases, with 15 bases between. The CDR3 sequence: CSASIRGYREKLFF. Here the CDR3 DNA reads TGCAGTGCTAGCATCAGGGGATATCGTGAAAAACTGTTTTTT.

V and J are TRBV20-1 and TRBJ2-3, with 10 positions matching TRBD2. This CDR3 has 14 residues. Losses at the gene ends were 0 bases for V and 8 bases for J; bases not matched to a gene: 5. CDR1 and CDR2 (germline): DFQATT, SNEGSKA (reference sequence). The DNA for the CDR3 is TGCAGTGCTAGAGAAGCTAGCGGGAGTGGTACGCAGTATTTT. It translates to CSAREASGSGTQYF.

This clonotype was observed a few times. The rearrangement links TRBV2 to TRBJ2-1, with 11 nucleotides matching TRBD2. Per germline, CDR1 SNHLY and CDR2 FYNNEI. The trim removed 7 bases at V and 8 bases at J, leaving 7 bases unmatched. This CDR3 is 14 amino acids long. This chain's CDR3 is CASKLAGVAHEQFF. CDR3 DNA sequence: TGTGCCAGCAAACTAGCGGGAGTGGCCCATGAGCAGTTCTTC. Full variable domain (rest looked up from reference TRBV2 and TRBJ2-1): EPEVTQTPSHQVTQMGQEVILRCVPISNHLYFYWYRQILGQKVEFLVSFYNNEISEKSEIFDDQFSVERPDGSNFTLKIRSTKLEDSAMYFCASKLAGVAHEQFFGPGTRLTVL.

The table lists this clonotype with many counts. The rearrangement links TRBV28 to TRBJ2-5; TRBD1 is a possible D gene (6 bases). The CDR3 consists of 13 residues. Germline lookup yields CDR1 MDHEN and CDR2 SYDVKM. Deletions cut 5 bases from V and 0 bases from J, with 7 bases between. Here the CDR3 DNA reads TGTGCCAGCAGTCCAGGGGACCAAGAGACCCAGTACTTC. Amino acid sequence: CASSPGDQETQYF.

This chain connects TRBV20-1 to TRBJ1-1; 7 bases map to TRBD1. V dropped 6 bases and J dropped 0; count of bases not matched to a gene: 7. Germline values: CDR1 DFQATT, CDR2 SNEGSKA (reference sequence). CDR3 size: 14 residues. The CDR3 reads CSADLGTVNTEAFF. The DNA of the CDR3 is TGCAGTGCCGACCTCGGGACAGTGAACACTGAAGCTTTCTTT.

The chain couples TRBV21-1 to TRBJ2-5. TRBV21-1 represents a pseudogene. The CDR3 runs 13 residues. CDR3 bases: TGTGCCAGCAGCAAAGATAGACAAGAGACCCAGTACTTC. Translation: CASSKDRQETQYF.